This is a list of T cell receptor beta chains from one sample in a study of blood T cell repertoires in COVID-19. Profiling relied on immunoSEQ multiplex PCR, and the TCRdb table lists in-frame clones only, not all of them. The sample holds nearly 11,000 clones, roughly 81% seen once. Sequenced material: peripheral blood. Source of these receptors: a man in his fifties with active COVID-19. CDR3s include the opening cysteine and the closing phenylalanine or tryptophan. Each record gives: clone size, D gene, CDR3 length, V gene, J gene, CDR3 protein, CDR3 DNA. D genes are given only for firm matches. Size values are once, few and many counts, or a class for expanded clones, and some rows have none.

size: few; D: -; length: 13; V: TRBV29-1; J: TRBJ2-3; CDR3: CSAAGGNTDTQYF; DNA: TGCAGCGCCGCCGGGGGAAACACAGATACGCAGTATTTT
size: -; D: -; length: 16; V: TRBV30; J: TRBJ2-7; CDR3: CAWSLGEVASSYEQYF; DNA: TGTGCCTGGAGTCTAGGAGAGGTAGCGAGCTCCTACGAGCAGTACTTC
size: -; D: -; length: 16; V: TRBV14; J: TRBJ2-5; CDR3: CASSQDRAGRPETQYF; DNA: TGTGCCAGCAGCCAAGATAGGGCGGGGCGCCCGGAGACCCAGTACTTC
size: -; D: -; length: 16; V: TRBV4-1; J: TRBJ2-1; CDR3: CASSQDAISSYNEQFF; DNA: TGCGCCAGCAGCCAAGACGCAATTAGCTCCTACAATGAGCAGTTCTTC
size: -; D: TRBD2; length: 15; V: TRBV3-1/TRBV3-2; J: TRBJ2-1; CDR3: CASSQVGLHYNEQFF; DNA: TGTGCCAGCAGCCAAGTGGGACTACACTACAATGAGCAGTTCTTC
size: -; D: -; length: 16; V: TRBV24-1; J: TRBJ2-1; CDR3: CATSDLGGELYNEQFF; DNA: TGTGCCACCAGTGATTTGGGAGGGGAACTCTACAATGAGCAGTTCTTC
size: -; D: TRBD1; length: 14; V: TRBV23-1; J: TRBJ2-5; CDR3: CASSAGTAQETQYF; DNA: TGCGCCAGCAGTGCAGGGACAGCGCAAGAGACCCAGTACTTC
size: -; D: TRBD1; length: 15; V: TRBV7-9; J: TRBJ1-2; CDR3: CASSSRQGGNYGYTF; DNA: TGTGCCAGCAGCTCCAGACAGGGTGGGAACTATGGCTACACCTTC
size: few; D: -; length: 13; V: TRBV7-3; J: TRBJ2-1; CDR3: CASSLDFGGEQFF; DNA: TGTGCCAGCAGCTTGGACTTTGGGGGGGAGCAGTTCTTC
size: -; D: -; length: 16; V: TRBV25-1; J: TRBJ2-1; CDR3: CASGGGPRWSYNEQFF; DNA: TGTGCCAGCGGGGGGGGCCCTAGATGGTCCTACAATGAGCAGTTCTTC
size: -; D: TRBD2; length: 16; V: TRBV5-1; J: TRBJ2-7; CDR3: CASSLGGGTRPYEQYF; DNA: TGCGCCAGCAGCTTGGGCGGGGGGACAAGGCCCTACGAGCAGTACTTC
size: -; D: TRBD1; length: 13; V: TRBV4-1; J: TRBJ2-7; CDR3: CASAQGTDYEQYF; DNA: TGCGCCAGCGCGCAGGGGACAGACTACGAGCAGTACTTC
size: -; D: TRBD1; length: 13; V: TRBV23-1; J: TRBJ1-5; CDR3: CASPSHRGQPQHF; DNA: TGCGCCAGCCCAAGCCACAGGGGACAGCCCCAGCATTTT
size: -; D: -; length: 15; V: TRBV5-1; J: TRBJ2-5; CDR3: CASSPAAQMGETQYF; DNA: TGCGCCAGCAGCCCCGCGGCACAAATGGGAGAGACCCAGTACTTC
size: -; D: -; length: 12; V: TRBV12-3/TRBV12-4; J: TRBJ2-2; CDR3: CASSLGMTNLIF; DNA: TGTGCCAGCAGTTTAGGGATGACAAACCTAATTTTT
size: few; D: -; length: 14; V: TRBV3-1/TRBV3-2; J: TRBJ1-1; CDR3: CASSPPGEGPVAFF; DNA: TGTGCCAGCAGCCCTCCCGGGGAAGGGCCTGTAGCTTTCTTT
size: once; D: TRBD1; length: 16; V: TRBV10-3; J: TRBJ2-2; CDR3: CAISDRSPPNTGELFF; DNA: TGTGCCATCTCGGACAGGTCGCCCCCGAACACCGGGGAGCTGTTTTTT
size: once; D: TRBD1; length: 11; V: TRBV20-1; J: TRBJ2-7; CDR3: CSGTENYEQYF; DNA: TGCAGCGGGACAGAAAACTACGAGCAGTACTTC
size: few; D: -; length: 15; V: TRBV27; J: TRBJ1-5; CDR3: CASSLVRDSNQPQHF; DNA: TGTGCCAGCAGTTTAGTCAGGGATAGCAATCAGCCCCAGCATTTT
size: -; D: -; length: 14; V: TRBV5-1; J: TRBJ2-2; CDR3: CASSLGQSNGELFF; DNA: TGCGCCAGCAGCTTGGGCCAGTCGAACGGGGAGCTGTTTTTT
size: -; D: -; length: 13; V: TRBV10-3; J: TRBJ2-5; CDR3: CATFDPGWETQYF; DNA: TGTGCCACCTTTGACCCCGGGTGGGAGACCCAGTACTTC
size: once; D: TRBD2; length: 16; V: TRBV11-2; J: TRBJ2-2; CDR3: CASSLGVGLAPGELFF; DNA: TGTGCCAGCAGCTTAGGTGTAGGACTAGCTCCCGGGGAGCTGTTTTTT
size: -; D: TRBD1; length: 13; V: TRBV5-1; J: TRBJ2-7; CDR3: CASTGTGPYEQYF; DNA: TGCGCCAGTACCGGGACAGGGCCCTACGAGCAGTACTTC
size: -; D: TRBD1; length: 16; V: TRBV7-9; J: TRBJ2-2; CDR3: CASSPGQGSNTGELFF; DNA: TGTGCCAGCAGTCCCGGACAGGGATCGAACACCGGGGAGCTGTTTTTT
size: -; D: TRBD1; length: 14; V: TRBV25-1; J: TRBJ1-2; CDR3: CASSDGQGGYGYTF; DNA: TGTGCCAGCAGTGATGGACAGGGGGGCTATGGCTACACCTTC
size: -; D: TRBD2; length: 15; V: TRBV2; J: TRBJ2-3; CDR3: CASSEGGLGTDTQYF; DNA: TGTGCCAGCAGTGAAGGGGGACTAGGGACAGATACGCAGTATTTT
size: once; D: TRBD1; length: 13; V: TRBV9; J: TRBJ1-1; CDR3: CASSRTGGPEAFF; DNA: TGTGCCAGCAGCCGGACAGGGGGCCCTGAAGCTTTCTTT
size: -; D: -; length: 18; V: TRBV2; J: TRBJ2-7; CDR3: CASSERNLRQTLDYEQYF; DNA: TGTGCCAGCAGCGAAAGGAACCTGAGACAGACCCTAGACTACGAGCAGTACTTC
size: few; D: -; length: 14; V: TRBV7-9; J: TRBJ1-4; CDR3: CASSLLQDNEKLFF; DNA: TGTGCCAGCAGCTTATTACAGGATAATGAAAAACTGTTTTTT
size: once; D: -; length: 11; V: TRBV4-2; J: TRBJ2-1; CDR3: CASSLNNEQFF; DNA: TGTGCCAGCAGCCTAAACAATGAGCAGTTCTTC
size: -; D: -; length: 16; V: TRBV23-1; J: TRBJ1-5; CDR3: CASSQSGAASNQPQHF; DNA: TGCGCCAGCAGTCAATCGGGGGCAGCAAGCAATCAGCCCCAGCATTTT
size: -; D: -; length: 15; V: TRBV2; J: TRBJ2-1; CDR3: CASNPGVMANNEQFF; DNA: TGTGCCAGCAACCCAGGGGTAATGGCGAACAATGAGCAGTTCTTC
size: once; D: -; length: 15; V: TRBV6-1; J: TRBJ2-2; CDR3: CASSGQGAGGGELFF; DNA: TGTGCCAGCAGTGGACAGGGGGCGGGAGGGGGGGAGCTGTTTTTT
size: -; D: -; length: 13; V: TRBV12-3/TRBV12-4; J: TRBJ1-1; CDR3: CASSLGPNTEAFF; DNA: TGTGCCAGCAGTTTAGGGCCGAACACTGAAGCTTTCTTT
size: -; D: TRBD1; length: 17; V: TRBV18; J: TRBJ2-2; CDR3: CASSPPADRVYYGELFF; DNA: TGTGCCAGCTCACCACCAGCCGACAGGGTGTATTACGGGGAGCTGTTTTTT
size: -; D: -; length: 14; V: TRBV19; J: TRBJ1-4; CDR3: CASGTSGGREKLFF; DNA: TGTGCCAGTGGAACGTCGGGGGGACGGGAAAAACTGTTTTTT
size: -; D: -; length: 17; V: TRBV9; J: TRBJ2-1; CDR3: CASSPPEGHTAYNEQFF; DNA: TGTGCCAGCAGCCCCCCCGAGGGACACACGGCATACAATGAGCAGTTCTTC
size: -; D: -; length: 11; V: TRBV30; J: TRBJ2-4; CDR3: CAWSVSDIQYF; DNA: TGTGCCTGGAGTGTATCGGACATTCAGTACTTC